This T cell receptor beta chain was recorded in a study of T cell changes during pregnancy in multiple sclerosis. The CDR3 length is 13 residues. Trimming removed 5 bases at V and 4 bases at J, with 11 bases between. Germline V gene lookup returns CDR1 LNHDA and CDR2 SQIVND (reference sequence). Using immunoSEQ multiplex PCR, the repertoire was profiled, and TCRdb retains in-frame clones only, with some absent. The profile shows about 23,000 clones, more than 70% of them singletons. This clonotype was sampled from a female donor with multiple sclerosis, enrolled in a pregnancy study. The source was CD8+ T cells from peripheral blood mononuclear cells, collected before pregnancy. The rearrangement joins TRBV19 to TRBJ1-2; maybe TRBD1 (5 bases). The CDR3 loop reads CASSETVTYGYTF. The CDR3 DNA sequence: TGTGCCAGTAGTGAGACAGTCACCTATGGCTACACCTTC.